A selection of T cell receptor beta chains follows, all from one sample in a study of brain T cells in children with intractable seizures. Here immunoSEQ multiplex PCR was the method, and the copy in TCRdb shows in-frame clones only, minus some. Of about 350,000 clones in the sample, 93% were seen once. The sample was peripheral blood, taken 4 to 5 months after surgery. The receptors originated from a boy under two years old with tuberous sclerosis and intractable seizures. The CDR3 runs from the conserved cysteine through the conserved F or W. D genes are given only for firm matches. Where a row states a size, it is once, few, many or the class of an expanded clone; other rows omit it.

>-|-|TRBJ2-3|TRBV6-2/TRBV6-3
TGTGCCAGCAGTACCCCCCCGGATACGCAGTATTTT
CASSTPPDTQYF
>-|-|TRBJ1-1|TRBV5-6
TGTGCCAGCAGCTTTAGAGCTGAAGCTTTCTTT
CASSFRAEAFF
>-|-|TRBJ1-5|TRBV7-2
TGTGCCAGCAGCCCCTATCACGGGTCCCAGCCCCAGCATTTT
CASSPYHGSQPQHF
>-|-|TRBJ2-7|TRBV10-3
TGTGCCATCAGTGAAGGGGGTAAGGACGAGCAGTACTTC
CAISEGGKDEQYF
>-|TRBD1|TRBJ1-4|TRBV4-1
TGCGCCAGCAGCCAAGATTACGGCAGGGGGGAAAAACTGTTTTTT
CASSQDYGRGEKLFF
>-|TRBD1|TRBJ1-1|TRBV5-1
TGCGCCAGCAGCTTCGACAGGGGCCTGAACACTGAAGCTTTCTTT
CASSFDRGLNTEAFF
>once|TRBD1|TRBJ2-7|TRBV7-2
TGTGCCAGCAGCTTTAAAGGACAGGTCCGGGAGCAGTACTTC
CASSFKGQVREQYF
>once|TRBD1|TRBJ2-7|TRBV29-1
TGCAGCATTCCCGGGACAGGCCTATACGAGCAGTACTTC
CSIPGTGLYEQYF
>-|-|TRBJ1-3|TRBV6-5
TGTGCCAGCAGAAATCAGGCTTTCTCTGGAAACACCATATATTTT
CASRNQAFSGNTIYF
>-|TRBD1|TRBJ1-2|TRBV7-6
TGTGCCAGCAGCTTAGAACAGGGGAGCTATGGCTACACCTTC
CASSLEQGSYGYTF
>once|-|TRBJ2-1|TRBV24-1
TGTGCCACCAGTGACAACACCCGCCAGTACAATGAGCAGTTCTTC
CATSDNTRQYNEQFF
>-|-|TRBJ1-3|TRBV5-4
TGTGCCAGCAGCTTGGGGGACATACTCTCTGGAAACACCATATATTTT
CASSLGDILSGNTIYF